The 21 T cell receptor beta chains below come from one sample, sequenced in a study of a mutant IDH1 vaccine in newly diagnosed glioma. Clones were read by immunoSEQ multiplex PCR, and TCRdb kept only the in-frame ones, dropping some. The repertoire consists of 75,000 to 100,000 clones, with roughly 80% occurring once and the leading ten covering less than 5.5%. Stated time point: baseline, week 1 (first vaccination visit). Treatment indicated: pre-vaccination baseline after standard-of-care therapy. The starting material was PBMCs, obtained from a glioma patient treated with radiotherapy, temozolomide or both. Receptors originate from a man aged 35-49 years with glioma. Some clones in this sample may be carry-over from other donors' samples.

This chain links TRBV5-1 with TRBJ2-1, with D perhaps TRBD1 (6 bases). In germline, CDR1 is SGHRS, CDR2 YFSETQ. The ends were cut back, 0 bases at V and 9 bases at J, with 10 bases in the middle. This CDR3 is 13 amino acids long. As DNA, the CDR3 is TGCGCCAGCAGCTTGGACAGGGCGGGTGAGCAGTTCTTC. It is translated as CASSLDRAGEQFF.

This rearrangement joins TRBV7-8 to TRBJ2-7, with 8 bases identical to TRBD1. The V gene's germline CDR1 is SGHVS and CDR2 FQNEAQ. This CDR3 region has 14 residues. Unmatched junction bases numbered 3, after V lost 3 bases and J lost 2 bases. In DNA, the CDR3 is TGTGCCAGCAGCTTTGACAGGGGCCCCTACGAGCAGTACTTC. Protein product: CASSFDRGPYEQYF.

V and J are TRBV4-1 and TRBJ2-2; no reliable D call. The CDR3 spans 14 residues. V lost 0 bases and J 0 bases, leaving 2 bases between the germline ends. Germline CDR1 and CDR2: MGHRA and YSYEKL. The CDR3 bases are TGCGCCAGCAGCCAAGAAGCGAACACCGGGGAGCTGTTTTTT. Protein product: CASSQEANTGELFF.

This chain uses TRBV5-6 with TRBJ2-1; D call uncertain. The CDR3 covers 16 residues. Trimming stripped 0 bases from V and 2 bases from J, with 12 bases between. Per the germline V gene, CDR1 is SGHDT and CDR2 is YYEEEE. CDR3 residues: CASSLDGPETYNEQFF. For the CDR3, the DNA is TGTGCCAGCAGCTTGGACGGACCAGAAACCTACAATGAGCAGTTCTTC.

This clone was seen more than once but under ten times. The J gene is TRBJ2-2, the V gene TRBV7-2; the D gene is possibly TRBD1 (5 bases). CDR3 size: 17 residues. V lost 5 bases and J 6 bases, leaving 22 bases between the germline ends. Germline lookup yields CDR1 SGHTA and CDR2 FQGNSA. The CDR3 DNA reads TGTGCCAGCAGCCCCGAACCCCAAAATAGGGGTCCCGGGGAGCTGTTTTTT. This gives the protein CASSPEPQNRGPGELFF.

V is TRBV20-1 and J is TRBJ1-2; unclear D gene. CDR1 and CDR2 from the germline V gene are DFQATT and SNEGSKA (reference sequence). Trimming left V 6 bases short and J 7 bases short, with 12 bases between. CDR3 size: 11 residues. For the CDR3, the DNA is TGCAGTGCCTCCCCCGCGGCTGGCTACACCTTC. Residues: CSASPAAGYTF.

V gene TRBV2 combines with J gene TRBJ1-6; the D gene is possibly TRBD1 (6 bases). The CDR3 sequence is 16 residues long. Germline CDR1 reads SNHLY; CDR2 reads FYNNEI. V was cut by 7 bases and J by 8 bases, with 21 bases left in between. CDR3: CASTPKRGTPDSPLHF. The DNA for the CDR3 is TGTGCCAGCACTCCTAAAAGGGGGACACCGGATTCACCCCTCCACTTT.

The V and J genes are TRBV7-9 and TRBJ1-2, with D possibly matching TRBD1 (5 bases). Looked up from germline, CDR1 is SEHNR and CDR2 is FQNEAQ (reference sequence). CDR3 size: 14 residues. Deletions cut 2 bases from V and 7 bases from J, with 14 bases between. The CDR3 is CASSLMVRGGGYTF. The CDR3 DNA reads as TGTGCCAGCAGCTTAATGGTCCGGGGGGGTGGCTACACCTTC.

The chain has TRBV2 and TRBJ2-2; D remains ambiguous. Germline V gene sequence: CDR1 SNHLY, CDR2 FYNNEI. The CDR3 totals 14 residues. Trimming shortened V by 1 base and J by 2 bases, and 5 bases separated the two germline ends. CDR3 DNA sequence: TGTGCCAGCAGTGAAGTTAGAAACACCGGGGAGCTGTTTTTT. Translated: CASSEVRNTGELFF.

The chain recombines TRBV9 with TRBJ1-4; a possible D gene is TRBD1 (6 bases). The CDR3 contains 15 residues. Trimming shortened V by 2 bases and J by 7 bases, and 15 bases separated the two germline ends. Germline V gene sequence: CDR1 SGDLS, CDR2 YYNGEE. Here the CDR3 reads CASSVRTALGEKLFF. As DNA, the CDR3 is TGTGCCAGCAGCGTGAGGACAGCCCTGGGTGAAAAACTGTTTTTT.

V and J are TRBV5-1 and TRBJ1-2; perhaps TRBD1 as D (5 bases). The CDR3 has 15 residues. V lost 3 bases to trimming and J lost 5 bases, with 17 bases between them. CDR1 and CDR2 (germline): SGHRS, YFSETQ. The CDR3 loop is CASSSGTLEGYGYTF. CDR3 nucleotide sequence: TGCGCCAGCAGCTCAGGGACCCTCGAGGGATATGGCTACACCTTC.

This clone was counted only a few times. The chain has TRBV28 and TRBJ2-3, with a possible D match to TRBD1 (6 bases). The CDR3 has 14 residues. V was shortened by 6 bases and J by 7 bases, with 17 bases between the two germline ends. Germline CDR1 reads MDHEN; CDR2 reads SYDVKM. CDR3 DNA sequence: TGTGCCAGCAGCCCTTCAGGGGCGCGAAATACGCAGTATTTT. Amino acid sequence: CASSPSGARNTQYF.

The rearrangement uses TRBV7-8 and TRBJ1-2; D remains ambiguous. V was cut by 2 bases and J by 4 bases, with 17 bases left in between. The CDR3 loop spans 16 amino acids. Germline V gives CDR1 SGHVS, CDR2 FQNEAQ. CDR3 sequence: CASSLRFLPEGYGYTF. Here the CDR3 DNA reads TGTGCCAGCAGCTTACGATTTCTCCCCGAGGGCTATGGCTACACCTTC.

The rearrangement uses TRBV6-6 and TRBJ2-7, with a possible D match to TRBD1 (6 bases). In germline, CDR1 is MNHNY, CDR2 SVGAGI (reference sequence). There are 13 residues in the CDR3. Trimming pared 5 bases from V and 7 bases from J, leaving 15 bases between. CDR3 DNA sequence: TGTGCCAGCAGTCGAGGGACATCCGGTGAGCAGTACTTC. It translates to CASSRGTSGEQYF.

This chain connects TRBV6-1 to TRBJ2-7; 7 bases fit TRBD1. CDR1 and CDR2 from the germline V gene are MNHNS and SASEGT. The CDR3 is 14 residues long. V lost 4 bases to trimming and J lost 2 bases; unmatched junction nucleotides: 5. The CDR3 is CASSVRQGAYEQYF. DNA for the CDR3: TGTGCCAGCAGTGTTCGACAGGGCGCCTACGAGCAGTACTTC.

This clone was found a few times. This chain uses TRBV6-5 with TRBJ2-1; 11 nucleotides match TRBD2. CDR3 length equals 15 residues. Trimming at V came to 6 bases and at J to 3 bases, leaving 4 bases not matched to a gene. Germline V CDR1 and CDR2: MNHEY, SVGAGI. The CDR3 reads CASSQLAGDYNEQFF. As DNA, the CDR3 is TGTGCCAGCAGCCAACTAGCGGGGGACTACAATGAGCAGTTCTTC.

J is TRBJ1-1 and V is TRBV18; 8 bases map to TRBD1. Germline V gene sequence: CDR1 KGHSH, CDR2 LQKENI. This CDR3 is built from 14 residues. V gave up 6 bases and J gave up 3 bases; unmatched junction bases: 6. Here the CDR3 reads CASSGGQGDTEAFF. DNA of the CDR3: TGTGCCAGCTCCGGCGGACAGGGAGACACTGAAGCTTTCTTT.

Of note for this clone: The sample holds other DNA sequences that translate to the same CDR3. The CDR3 coding sequence is TGTGCCAGCAGCGTAGGGGGTACCGGGGAGCTGTTTTTT. Protein: CASSVGGTGELFF. J is TRBJ2-2 and V is TRBV9; no definite D call. There are 13 residues in the CDR3. Trimming removed 0 bases from V and 5 bases from J, with 5 bases in between. Per germline, CDR1 SGDLS and CDR2 YYNGEE.

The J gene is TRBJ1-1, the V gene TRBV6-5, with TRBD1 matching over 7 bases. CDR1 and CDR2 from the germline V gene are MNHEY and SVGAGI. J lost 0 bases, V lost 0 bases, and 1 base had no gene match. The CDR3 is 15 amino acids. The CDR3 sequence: CASSYSRGLNTEAFF. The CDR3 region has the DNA TGTGCCAGCAGTTACTCGAGGGGGCTGAACACTGAAGCTTTCTTT.

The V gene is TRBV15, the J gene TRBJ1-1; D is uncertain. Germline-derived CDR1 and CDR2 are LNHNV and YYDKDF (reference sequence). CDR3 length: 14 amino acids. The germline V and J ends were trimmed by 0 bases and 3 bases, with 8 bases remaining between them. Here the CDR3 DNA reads TGTGCCACCAGCAGAGATCCGGGTGACACTGAAGCTTTCTTT. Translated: CATSRDPGDTEAFF.

CDR3 sequence (DNA): TGTGCCAGCAGCCGAGGACAGGGACAATACGATACGCAGTATTTT. Amino acid sequence: CASSRGQGQYDTQYF. The chain links TRBV7-2 to TRBJ2-3; TRBD1 agrees at 8 bases. Trimming took 5 bases from V and 6 from J; bases not matched to a gene: 10. Germline V gene sequence: CDR1 SGHTA, CDR2 FQGNSA. CDR3 length: 15 amino acids.